Each of the 2 T cell receptor beta chains below was sequenced from the same sample in a study of cytomegalovirus exposure and HLA in healthy donors. Here immunoSEQ multiplex PCR was the method, and the copy in TCRdb shows in-frame clones only, minus some. The data contain around 200,000 clones, about 81% of them singletons. Sequenced material: PBMCs. Every receptor here comes from a woman between 25 and 40 years old in good health and CMV-seronegative.

The rearrangement uses TRBV30 and TRBJ1-5; D may be TRBD1 (6 bases). The CDR3 loop spans 18 amino acids. V gave up 2 bases and J gave up 0 bases, with 20 bases separating them. Germline V gene data show CDR1 as GTSNPN and CDR2 as SVGIG (reference sequence). Written as DNA, the CDR3 is TGTGCCTGGAGTATATCCCGCGGCGAGGGGGTTAGCAATCAGCCCCAGCATTTT. Its protein is CAWSISRGEGVSNQPQHF.

This clone has only one observation. V gene TRBV2 combines with J gene TRBJ2-3; 9 positions agree with TRBD2. This CDR3 is built from 16 residues. CDR1 and CDR2 from the germline V gene are SNHLY and FYNNEI. J gave up 0 bases and V 6 bases, and 7 bases lay outside the gene matches. The CDR3 region is CASSLGLAKSTDTQYF. CDR3 sequence (DNA): TGTGCCAGCAGCTTAGGACTAGCGAAAAGCACAGATACGCAGTATTTT.